These 20 T cell receptor beta chains originate from one sample sequenced in a study of CD8 T cells in ankylosing spondylitis. TCRdb re-called the 5' RACE reads with MiXCR, one entry per CDR3 protein. The data contain 350,000 or so distinct CDR3 sequences, roughly 10% of them seen just once; the ten biggest clones take up about a tenth. Material for sequencing was blood, either unsorted or a sorted T cell fraction (not recorded which). These receptor sequences come from a female donor with ankylosing spondylitis or in good health (not recorded which).

The V call is TRBV12-3 or TRBV12-4, the J call TRBJ1-4; weak D call: TRBD1 (6 bases). There are 13 residues in the CDR3. V lost 6 bases, J lost 12 bases, and 17 bases lay in between. The CDR3 loop reads CASSSLGGGQLFF. CDR3 in DNA: TGTGCCAGCAGCTCCCTGGGAGGGGGACAACTGTTTTTT.

This clonotype occurred many times. The chain employs TRBV28 and TRBJ2-3, with D tentatively TRBD2 (6 bases). The CDR3 length is 17 residues. Trimming took 6 bases from V and 2 from J, leaving 21 bases between them. Germline V lookup: CDR1 MDHEN, CDR2 SYDVKM. The CDR3 nucleotides read TGTGCCAGCAGCCAAATCCACGGGCGGGGAGACACAGATACGCAGTATTTT. Translating gives CASSQIHGRGDTDTQYF. Supplemented by reference TRBV28 and TRBJ2-3, the full variable domain reads DVKVTQSSRYLVKRTGEKVFLECVQDMDHENMFWYRQDPGLGLRLIYFSYDVKMKEKGDIPEGYSVSREKKERFSLILESASTNQTSMYLCASSQIHGRGDTDTQYFGPGTRLTVL.

This clonotype was detected many times. The V call is TRBV7-9, the J call TRBJ2-1; 7 bases map to TRBD2. The trim removed 5 bases at V and 4 bases at J, leaving 11 bases unmatched. Germline V gives CDR1 SEHNR, CDR2 FQNEAQ (reference sequence). This CDR3 contains 16 residues. Here the CDR3 DNA reads TGTGCCAGCAGCCCCGCGGGCCTAGCGGTATACAATGAGCAGTTCTTC. Encoded protein: CASSPAGLAVYNEQFF.

The chain couples TRBV20-1 to TRBJ1-5; TRBD1 is a possible D gene (5 bases). Germline V lookup: CDR1 DFQATT, CDR2 SNEGSKA (reference sequence). The V end was cut by 4 bases, the J end by 4 bases, with 11 bases between. The CDR3 extends over 13 amino acids. The chain's CDR3 is CSAMGGGNQPQHF. CDR3 coding DNA: TGCAGTGCTATGGGGGGGGGTAATCAGCCCCAGCATTTT.

This clonotype was recorded at least ten times. The rearrangement joins TRBV5-1 to TRBJ2-5, with 13 bases lining up with TRBD2. CDR3 length: 16 amino acids. V lost 4 bases, J lost 2 bases, and 5 bases stayed unmatched. The V gene's germline CDR1 is SGHRS and CDR2 YFSETQ. The CDR3 spells CASSSGLAGVQETQYF. The DNA of the CDR3 is TGCGCCAGCAGCAGCGGACTAGCGGGGGTGCAAGAGACCCAGTACTTC.

This clonotype was picked up many times. V usage is TRBV5-1 and J usage is TRBJ1-3, with TRBD1 as a possible D gene (6 bases). Germline V gene data show CDR1 as SGHRS and CDR2 as YFSETQ. Trimming took 4 bases from V and 0 from J, leaving 20 bases between them. This CDR3 is 18 amino acids long. CDR3 sequence: CASSPAPTGTSSGNTIYF. The CDR3 region has the DNA TGCGCCAGCAGCCCGGCCCCCACAGGGACTAGCTCTGGAAACACCATATATTTT.

This clonotype has ten or more counts. The chain employs TRBV28 and TRBJ2-1; 10 bases match TRBD2. The CDR3 contains 15 residues. V lost 2 bases, J lost 6 bases, and 4 bases stayed unmatched. Germline assignment: CDR1 MDHEN and CDR2 SYDVKM. In DNA form, the CDR3 reads TGTGCCAGCAGTTTACTTCTAGCGGGAGTCAATGAGCAGTTCTTC. Translation: CASSLLLAGVNEQFF. The full variable domain, in which reference TRBV28 and TRBJ2-1 provide the parts outside the CDR3, is DVKVTQSSRYLVKRTGEKVFLECVQDMDHENMFWYRQDPGLGLRLIYFSYDVKMKEKGDIPEGYSVSREKKERFSLILESASTNQTSMYLCASSLLLAGVNEQFFGPGTRLTVL.

This clonotype was seen many times. This chain links TRBV20-1 with TRBJ2-5; D might be TRBD1 (6 bases). The CDR3 is 15 residues long. Trimming removed 3 bases from V and 2 bases from J, with 16 bases in between. Germline V gene lookup returns CDR1 DFQATT and CDR2 SNEGSKA (reference sequence). The CDR3 DNA reads TGCAGTGCTAGCTCCCCTGGACAGCTTCAAGAGACCCAGTACTTC. Its translation is CSASSPGQLQETQYF.

This clonotype was observed at least ten times. The J gene is TRBJ2-3, the V gene TRBV7-2; no clear D. V lost 4 bases and J lost 6, with 17 bases in between. Germline values: CDR1 SGHTA, CDR2 FQGNSA. The CDR3 has 15 residues. The DNA of the CDR3 is TGTGCCAGCAGCTCCAACGGGTTCTGGTCCGATACGCAGTATTTT. Its translation is CASSSNGFWSDTQYF.

There are a few counts of this clonotype. The rearrangement joins TRBV20-1 to TRBJ2-5; a possible D gene is TRBD2 (6 bases). The CDR3 runs to 11 residues. CDR1 is DFQATT and CDR2 is SNEGSKA in the germline V gene (reference sequence). The CDR3 DNA follows: TGCGGGGGGACGGCCCAAGAGACCCAGTACTTC. The encoded protein is CGGTAQETQYF.

This clonotype was counted many times. The chain joins TRBV12-3 or TRBV12-4 to TRBJ2-1; unclear D gene. The CDR3 has 10 residues. The germline V and J ends were trimmed by 5 bases and 10 bases, with 6 bases remaining between them. The CDR3 DNA sequence: TGTGCCAGCAGTCTGAGGGAGCAGTTCTTC. Its protein product is CASSLREQFF.

CDR3 nucleotide sequence: TGTGCCAGCAGCTTAAATGAAAGGGCTGGGTATGGCTACACCTTC. This sequence encodes CASSLNERAGYGYTF. The V gene is TRBV7-2, the J gene TRBJ1-2; D gene uncertain. This CDR3 has 15 residues. CDR1 is SGHTA, CDR2 FQGNSA, per germline. Deletions cut 2 bases from V and 5 bases from J, with 15 bases between.

CDR3 nucleotide sequence: TGTGCCAGCAGCTTAGATGTGTGGCGAAACACAGATACGCAGTATTTT. Protein product: CASSLDVWRNTDTQYF. The chain is built from TRBV11-2 and TRBJ2-3, with D hard to call. The CDR3 sequence is 16 residues long. Germline CDR1 and CDR2: SGHAT and FQNNGV. Trimming took 0 bases from V and 2 from J, leaving 12 bases between them. The variable domain in full, with the rest retrieved from reference TRBV11-2 and TRBJ2-3, is EAGVAQSPRYKIIEKRQSVAFWCNPISGHATLYWYQQILGQGPKLLIQFQNNGVVDDSQLPKDRFSAERLKGVDSTLKIQPAKLEDSAVYLCASSLDVWRNTDTQYFGPGTRLTVL.

The chain employs TRBV30 and TRBJ1-2, with D possibly TRBD1 on 6 matching bases. Per the germline V gene, CDR1 is GTSNPN and CDR2 is SVGIG (reference sequence). Trimming removed 0 bases from V and 7 bases from J, with 12 bases in between. CDR3 length: 13 amino acids. The CDR3 bases are TGTGCCTGGAGTGTACTACAGGGTGCTGGCTACACCTTC. This gives the protein CAWSVLQGAGYTF.

The chain combines TRBV18 with TRBJ2-1, with 10 bases lining up with TRBD2. V lost 5 bases, J lost 4 bases, and 5 bases stayed unmatched. CDR1 and CDR2 (germline): KGHSH, LQKENI. This CDR3 is built from 15 residues. The CDR3 loop is CASSSGLASYNEQFF. DNA for the CDR3: TGTGCCAGCTCATCGGGACTAGCGTCTTACAATGAGCAGTTCTTC.

This clonotype has ten or more counts. The V gene is TRBV5-1, the J gene TRBJ2-3; 7 nucleotides match TRBD2. After removal of 3 bases from V and 2 bases from J, the junction contained 3 bases not matched to a gene. This CDR3 is 14 amino acids long. Germline CDR1 SGHRS, CDR2 YFSETQ. CDR3 nucleotide sequence: TGCGCCAGCAGCTCGGGACTAACCACAGATACGCAGTATTTT. It codes for CASSSGLTTDTQYF.

In this sample, this clonotype turned up many times. V and J are TRBV12-3 or TRBV12-4 and TRBJ1-5, with TRBD1 matching over 8 bases. V dropped 1 base and J dropped 6; count of bases not matched to a gene: 11. The CDR3 is made up of 17 amino acids. CDR3 DNA: TGTGCCAGCAGTTTAGAAGTTTCCAGGGGGCTGATTCAGCCCCAGCATTTT. This encodes CASSLEVSRGLIQPQHF.

V and J are TRBV5-6 and TRBJ2-1; 8 bases line up with TRBD2. There are 15 residues in the CDR3. Germline trimming cut 8 bases from V and 6 bases from J; bases unmatched to any gene: 13. Germline V gene data show CDR1 as SGHDT and CDR2 as YYEEEE. As DNA, the CDR3 is TGTGCCAGTAAACAAAGCGGGGGCGCCCCCAATGAGCAGTTCTTC. It encodes CASKQSGGAPNEQFF.

At least ten counts were recorded for this clonotype. V and J are TRBV5-6 and TRBJ1-3; no clear D. The CDR3 runs 14 residues. Germline lookup yields CDR1 SGHDT and CDR2 YYEEEE. The germline V and J ends were trimmed by 0 bases and 4 bases, with 8 bases remaining between them. The CDR3 region is CASSLAVRGNTIYF. The CDR3, as DNA: TGTGCCAGCAGCTTGGCAGTAAGGGGAAACACCATATATTTT.

This clonotype has more than one count but fewer than ten. V usage is TRBV20-1 and J usage is TRBJ2-7, with a weak D call TRBD1 (6 bases). The CDR3 length is 14 residues. CDR1 is DFQATT and CDR2 is SNEGSKA in the germline V gene (reference sequence). Trimming cost V 6 bases and J 3 bases, with 18 bases left between them. The CDR3 DNA follows: TGCAGTGCCCGATCCTCAGGGGATGACTACGAGCAGTACTTC. Translation: CSARSSGDDYEQYF.